This T cell receptor (beta chain) was obtained from a study of OX40 agonist ivuxolimab in advanced cancers. For the study at large: Across the patients, intravenous ivuxolimab was delivered every 2 weeks at 0.01 to 10 mg/kg. Of mixed ages from 23 to 79 and averaging approximately 60 years, the group was about 80% male. Two cutaneous melanoma patients and one hepatocellular carcinoma patient, three in all, had partial responses.

The CDR3 extends over 19 amino acids. Trimming removed 5 bases from V and 2 bases from J; junction bases left unmatched: 20. Germline CDR1 and CDR2: SSHAT and FNYEAQ (reference sequence). Sequencing was performed with immunoSEQ multiplex PCR; in TCRdb, only in-frame clones are kept and a portion is missing. The table records about 65,000 clones, 80% to 90% of them present only once. Patients were ineligible given autoimmune disease history or systemic immunosuppression. The TCR comes from an adult with an advanced solid tumor such as melanoma, head and neck, liver or kidney cancer. The rearrangement links TRBV7-7 to TRBJ2-7; TRBD2 matches at 8 bases. This material consisted of CD4+ or CD8+ T cells sorted from blood, taken in a trial of the OX40 agonist ivuxolimab. The CDR3 nucleotides read TGTGCCAGCAGCCCGGGGGGTGATAGCGGGGCCCCGGGGCCCTACGAGCAGTACTTC. Translating it yields CASSPGGDSGAPGPYEQYF.